This T cell receptor (beta chain) comes out of a study of T cell responses to AZD1222 COVID-19 vaccine. CDR1 is SNHLY and CDR2 is FYNNEI in the germline V gene. The CDR3 has 14 amino acids. V was clipped by 7 bases and J by 1 base, with 13 bases between them. Assay used: immunoSEQ multiplex PCR; TCRdb lists only in-frame clones, some missing. Of about 62,000 clones listed, approximately 90% are singletons. The sample consisted of peripheral blood, taken on day 0 of AZD1222 vaccination. The chain links TRBV2 to TRBJ1-1; no clear D. The origin of this receptor is an adult in good health. CDR3 amino acids: CASKFSPGNTEAFF. Here the CDR3 DNA reads TGTGCCAGCAAGTTTTCCCCAGGGAACACTGAAGCTTTCTTT.